This T cell receptor (beta chain) was sequenced for a study of regulatory T cells in long-lasting Graves disease (dated by TCRdb to about 2021). Regarding the study in general: Antithyroid drugs had been taken for less than 3 months by newly diagnosed Graves' disease patients. The study was conducted in China and was registered as a clinical trial. TCR sequencing covered roughly 13 persistent and 20 or so newly diagnosed Graves' disease patients, around 35 samples in total. This study used TCR sequencing and RNA sequencing of peripheral blood to compare persistent Graves' disease patients against newly diagnosed Graves' disease patients.

CDR1 LGHNA and CDR2 YSLEER are derived from the germline V gene. Trimming takes 4 bases off V and 7 bases off J; junction bases not matched to a gene: 7. Counted from cysteine to phenylalanine, this CDR3 has 15 amino acids. The retained sequence is limited to the CDR3, 45 bases, with the frame set at the first base. The meaning of the sample's time point label: newly diagnosed GD, antithyroid drugs for less than 3 months. For both TCR sequencing and RNA sequencing, RNA was extracted from PBMCs using TRIzol. Graves' disease was diagnosed according to American Thyroid Association guidelines. Patients were recruited from an endocrinology department in Xi'an, China. From each patient, about 9 milliliters of peripheral blood was collected into an EDTA anticoagulant tube. Ficoll Paque Plus density gradient separation was used to isolate PBMCs, and no further T cell sorting was done. An Agilent 2100 Bioanalyzer and agarose gel were used to assess RNA quality, and a NanoDrop 2000 was used to measure RNA concentration.

The library was prepared using multiplex PCR. For sequencing, an Illumina HiSeq 4000 was employed. To build TCR beta libraries, CDR3 regions were amplified by Arm-PCR using iRepertoire HTBI primers. PCR products were gel purified before sequencing. Regarding the original processing steps: Gene usage analysis of CDR3 amino acid clonotypes relied on the approximately 68 TRBV and around 13 TRBJ segments identified across samples. Filtered high-quality paired reads were merged into contigs using COPE and FqMerger. Contigs were aligned with BLAST to IMGT TRBV, TRBD and TRBJ reference genes, and CDR3 was defined per IMGT. Any clonotype with a frequency above 0.1% was classified as a highly expanded clone. Repertoire diversity was measured by Shannon entropy, and V-J evenness by the Gini coefficient. Public clonotypes were defined as clonotypes shared by more than one individual. TCRdb cleaned the public reads at Q25 with fastp, built clones with MiXCR and kept in-frame beta chains. Under each unique CDR3 protein, matching rows form one entry showing the most common genes and DNA. Here the V and J calls rest on TCRdb's processing, not on the authors' analysis. The sample table shows 390,000 or so distinct CDR3 sequences, and approximately 10% are seen once. The ten largest clones capture around 18% of the sample.

A word on this clonotype: Its antigen remains undetermined. No base-level quality is on record; no much larger clone is a single base apart.

General findings and caveats noted by the study authors: Patients with persistent disease shared more public clonotypes (around 2,500) than newly diagnosed patients did (approximately 970). As a limitation, the authors acknowledged that the small sample size may reduce accuracy. Preferential use of TRBV28, TRBJ1-2 and TRBJ2-5 was observed in persistent disease, whereas TRBV20-1 and TRBJ2-1 were favored in newly diagnosed disease. Compared with newly diagnosed patients, persistent Graves' disease patients had lower TCR Shannon entropy and fewer highly expanded clones, which suggests clonal expansion. Sequencing and analysis were restricted to the TCR beta chain. The study examined only peripheral blood because the primary lesion, thyroid tissue, could not be accessed.

This sample was shared with a second study, whose subject was T cells in Graves' hyperthyroidism and ophthalmopathy. From that second study: Stable Graves' hyperthyroidism was defined as no progression to ophthalmopathy during 18 months of follow-up. Hyperthyroidism patients were newly diagnosed, with disease duration under 2 months, and aged 18 to 65 years. Patients with uncontrolled infections, other autoimmune diseases, pregnancy or lactation were excluded. Diagnoses relied on clinical symptoms, serum thyroxine and TRAb, thyroid ultrasound and orbital computed tomography. The first round of RT-PCR for the TCR CDR3 was performed with the HTBI primer set and the Qiagen OneStep RT-PCR kit. Most expanded thyroid clonotypes (frequency above 0.001) were also detected in blood, a finding suggesting that blood repertoires may reflect thyroid immune responses. A model built on a 13 V-J signature distinguished ophthalmopathy from stable hyperthyroidism, reaching roughly 88% sensitivity and approximately 81% specificity in cross-validation and 80%/75% in testing. In validation, progression to ophthalmopathy was predicted by the model with roughly 71% sensitivity and 72% to 80% specificity, a median of about 6.4 months before onset. To identify distinguishing TCR V-J signatures, a discovery cohort of some 100 patients was used, comprising 40 to 45 with Graves' ophthalmopathy and around 60 with stable Graves' hyperthyroidism. Prospective prediction of ophthalmopathy was tested in an independent validation cohort consisting of some 19 hyperthyroidism patients and some 17 patients who later progressed to ophthalmopathy. The 75 to 100 discovery patients were divided at random into training and test sets in a 7:3 ratio. Thyroid tissue and blood T-cell repertoires from over 5 Graves' hyperthyroidism patients were also compared in the study. Following sampling, methimazole starting at 30 mg daily was given to hyperthyroidism patients, and high-dose intravenous methylprednisolone was given to ophthalmopathy patients. Libraries were constructed in a second round of multiplex PCR, after which size selection and purification were carried out. Paired-end sequencing of the libraries was performed with 100 bp reads on an Illumina HiSeq2000. SOAPnuke was used to process the raw data, throwing out any read that contained adapters or uncalled bases, had a mean Phred below 15, or lacked an exact constant-primer or identifier match. High-quality paired reads were merged with COPE v1.2.5, and unique nucleotide sequences were defined as clonotypes. Clonotypes were aligned to IMGT TRBV, TRBD and TRBJ reference segments using MiTCR v1.1. Only V-J combinations with frequency above 0.0001, covering about 99% of repertoires, were analysed. The TCS score was defined as F50 (clonal expansion) divided by E x V (chaos), with BLOSUM62-based TCRdist calculated between CDR3 peptides within each V-J. Welch's t-statistics and random forest reduced roughly 500 V-J features to some 14, which were used in a naive Bayes classifier (R e1071). No statistical method was used to set the sample size in advance, and investigators knew the group allocation. The paper reports TCR Vbeta CDR3 sequencing of approximately 130 peripheral blood samples: 43 ophthalmopathy, roughly 74 hyperthyroidism and around 17 progressor patients.

The receptor comes from a woman between 18 and 30 years old with Graves disease. Donor details come from another sample of the same person, matched by shared clones. Rearrangement joined TRBV4-3 to TRBJ2-2; 9 junctional bases match TRBD1. The specimen was peripheral blood mononuclear cells (PBMCs), collected at new diagnosis, from a patient treated with antithyroid drugs. The DNA is TGCGCCAGCAGCCCCTTACAGGGGGCTGACGGGGAGCTGTTTTTT. Its amino acids are CASSPLQGADGELFF.